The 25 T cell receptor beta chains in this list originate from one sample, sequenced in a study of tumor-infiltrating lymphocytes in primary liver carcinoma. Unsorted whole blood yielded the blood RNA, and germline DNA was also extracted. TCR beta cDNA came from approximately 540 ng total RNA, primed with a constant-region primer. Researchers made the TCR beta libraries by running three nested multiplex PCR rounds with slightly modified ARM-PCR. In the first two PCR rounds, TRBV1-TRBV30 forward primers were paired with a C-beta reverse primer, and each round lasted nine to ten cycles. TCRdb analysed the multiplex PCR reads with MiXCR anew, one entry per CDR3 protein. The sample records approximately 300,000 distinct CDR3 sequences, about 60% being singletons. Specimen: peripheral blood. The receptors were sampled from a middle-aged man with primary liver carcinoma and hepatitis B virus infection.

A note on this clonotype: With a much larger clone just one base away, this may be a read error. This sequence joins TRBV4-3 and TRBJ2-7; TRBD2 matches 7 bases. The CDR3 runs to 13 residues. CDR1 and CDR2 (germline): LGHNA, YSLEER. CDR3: CTSSQVKAGEQYF. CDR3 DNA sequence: TGCACCAGCAGCCAAGTGAAAGCGGGAGAGCAGTACTTC.

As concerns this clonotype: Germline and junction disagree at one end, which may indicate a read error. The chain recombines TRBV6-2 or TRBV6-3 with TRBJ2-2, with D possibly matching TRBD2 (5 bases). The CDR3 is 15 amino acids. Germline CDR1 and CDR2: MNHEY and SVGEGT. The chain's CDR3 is CTSRLTIRDTGELFF. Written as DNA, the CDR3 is TGTACCAGCAGACTAACTATAAGAGACACCGGGGAGCTGTTTTTT.

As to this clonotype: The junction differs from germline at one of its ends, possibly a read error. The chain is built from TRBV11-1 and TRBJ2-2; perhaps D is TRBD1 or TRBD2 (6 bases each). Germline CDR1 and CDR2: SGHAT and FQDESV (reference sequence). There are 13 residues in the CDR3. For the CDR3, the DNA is TGTGGCAGCAGCTTTTGGGACACCGGGGGACTGTTTTTT. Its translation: CGSSFWDTGGLFF. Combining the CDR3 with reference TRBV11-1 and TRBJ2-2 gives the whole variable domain EAEVAQSPRYKITEKSQAVAFWCDPISGHATLYWYRQILGQGPELLVQFQDESVVDDSQLPKDRFSAERLKGVDSTLKIQPAELGDSAMYLCGSSFWDTGGLFFGEGSRLTVL.

The CDR3 here is CATQTGGTTEAFF. CDR3 bases: TGTGCCACCCAGACAGGGGGAACGACTGAAGCTTTCTTT. V gene TRBV6-5 combines with J gene TRBJ1-1; 9 bases match TRBD1. The CDR3 runs to 13 residues. Trimming at V came to 10 bases and at J to 5 bases, leaving 8 bases not matched to a gene. The germline CDR1 and CDR2 sequences are MNHEY and SVGAGI.

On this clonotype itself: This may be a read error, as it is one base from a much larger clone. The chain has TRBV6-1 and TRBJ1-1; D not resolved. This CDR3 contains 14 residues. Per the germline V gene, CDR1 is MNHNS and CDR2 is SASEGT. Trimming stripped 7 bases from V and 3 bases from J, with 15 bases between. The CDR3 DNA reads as TGTGCCAGCACCGGCACAGTCGGGGACACTGAAGCTTTCTTT. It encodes CASTGTVGDTEAFF.

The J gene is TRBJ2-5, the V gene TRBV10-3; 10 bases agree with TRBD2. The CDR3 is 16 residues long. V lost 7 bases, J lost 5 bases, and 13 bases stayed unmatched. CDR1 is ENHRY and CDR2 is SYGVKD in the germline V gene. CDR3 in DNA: TGTGCCATCAATCTAGCGGGAGTTGGAGTTGGGGAGACCCAGTACTTC. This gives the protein CAINLAGVGVGETQYF.

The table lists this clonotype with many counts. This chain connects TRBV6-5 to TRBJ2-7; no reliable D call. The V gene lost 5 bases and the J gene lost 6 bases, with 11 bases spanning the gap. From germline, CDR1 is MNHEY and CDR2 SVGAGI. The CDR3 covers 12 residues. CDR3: CASSPFVGEQYF. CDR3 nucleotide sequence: TGTGCCAGCAGTCCTTTTGTGGGCGAGCAGTACTTC.

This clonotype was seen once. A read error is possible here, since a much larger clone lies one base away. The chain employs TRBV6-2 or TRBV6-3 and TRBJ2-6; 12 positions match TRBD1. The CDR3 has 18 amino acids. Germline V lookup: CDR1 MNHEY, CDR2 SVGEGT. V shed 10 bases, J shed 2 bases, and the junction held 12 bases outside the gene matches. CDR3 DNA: TGTGCCATCAGGAGTGTCGGGACAGGGGGCCCTGGGGCCAACGTCCTGACTTTC. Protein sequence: CAIRSVGTGGPGANVLTF.

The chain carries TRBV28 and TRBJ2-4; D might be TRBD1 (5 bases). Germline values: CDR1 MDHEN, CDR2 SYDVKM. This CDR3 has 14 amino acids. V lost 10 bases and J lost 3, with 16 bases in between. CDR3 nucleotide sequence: TGTGCCACAGACCGGATGACAGTCAAAAACATTCAGTACTTC. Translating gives CATDRMTVKNIQYF.

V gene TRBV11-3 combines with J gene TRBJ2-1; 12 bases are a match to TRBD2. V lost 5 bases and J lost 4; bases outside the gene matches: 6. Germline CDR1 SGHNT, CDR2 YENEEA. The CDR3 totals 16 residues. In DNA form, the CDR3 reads TGTGCCAGCAGCACCGGGACTAGCGGGCTATACAATGAGCAGTTCTTC. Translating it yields CASSTGTSGLYNEQFF.

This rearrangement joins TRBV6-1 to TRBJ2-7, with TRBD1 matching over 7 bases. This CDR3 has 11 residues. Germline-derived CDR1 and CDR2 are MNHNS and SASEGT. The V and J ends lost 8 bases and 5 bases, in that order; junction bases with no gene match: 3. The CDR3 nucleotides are TGTGCCAGCGGACAGGACCACGAGCAGTACTTC. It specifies CASGQDHEQYF.

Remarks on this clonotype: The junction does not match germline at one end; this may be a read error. The CDR3 reads CSIEKDRAGETQYF. The CDR3 coding sequence is TGCAGCATTGAAAAGGACAGGGCTGGAGAGACCCAGTACTTC. The rearrangement joins TRBV29-1 to TRBJ2-5; 8 nucleotides agree with TRBD1. Germline-derived CDR1 and CDR2 are SQVTM and ANQGSEA. CDR3 length: 14 residues.

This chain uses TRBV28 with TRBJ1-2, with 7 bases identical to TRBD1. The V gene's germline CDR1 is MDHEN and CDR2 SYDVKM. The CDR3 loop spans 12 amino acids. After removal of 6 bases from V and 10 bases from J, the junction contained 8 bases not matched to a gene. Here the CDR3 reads CASRAGGGHYTF. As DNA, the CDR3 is TGTGCCAGCAGGGCAGGGGGAGGGCACTACACCTTC.

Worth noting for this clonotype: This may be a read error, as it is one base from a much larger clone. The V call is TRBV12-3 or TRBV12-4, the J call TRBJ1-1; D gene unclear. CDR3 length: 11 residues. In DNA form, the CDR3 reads TGTGCCAACAGTAAAAGTCCTGAAGCTTTCTTT. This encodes CANSKSPEAFF.

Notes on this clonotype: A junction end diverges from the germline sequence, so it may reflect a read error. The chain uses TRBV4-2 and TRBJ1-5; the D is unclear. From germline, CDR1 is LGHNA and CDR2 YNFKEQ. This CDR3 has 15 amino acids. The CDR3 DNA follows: TGTGCCAGGAGCCAAGGAACGGGGAGCAATCAGCCCCAGCATTTT. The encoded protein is CARSQGTGSNQPQHF.

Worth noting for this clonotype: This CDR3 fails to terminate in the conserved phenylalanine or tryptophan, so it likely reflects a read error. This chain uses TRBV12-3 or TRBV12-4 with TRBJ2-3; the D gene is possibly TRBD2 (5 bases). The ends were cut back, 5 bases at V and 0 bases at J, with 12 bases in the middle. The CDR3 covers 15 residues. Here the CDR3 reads CASSADSRSTDTQYL. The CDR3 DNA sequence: TGTGCCAGCAGTGCGGACTCACGGAGCACAGATACGCAGTATCTT.

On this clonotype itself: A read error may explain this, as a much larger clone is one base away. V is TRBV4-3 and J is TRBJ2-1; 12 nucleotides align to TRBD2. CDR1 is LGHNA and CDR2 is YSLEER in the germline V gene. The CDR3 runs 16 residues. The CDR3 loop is CASSPSSSGRVSEQSF. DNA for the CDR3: TGCGCCAGCAGCCCCTCGTCTAGCGGGAGGGTGTCTGAGCAGTCCTTC.

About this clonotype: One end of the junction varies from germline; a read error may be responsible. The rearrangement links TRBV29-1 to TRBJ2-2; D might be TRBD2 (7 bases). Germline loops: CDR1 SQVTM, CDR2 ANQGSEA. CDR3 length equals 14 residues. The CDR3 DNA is TGCAGCGTTCAAGGAGGGGGGGTAACCGGAGAGCTGTTTTTT. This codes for CSVQGGGVTGELFF.

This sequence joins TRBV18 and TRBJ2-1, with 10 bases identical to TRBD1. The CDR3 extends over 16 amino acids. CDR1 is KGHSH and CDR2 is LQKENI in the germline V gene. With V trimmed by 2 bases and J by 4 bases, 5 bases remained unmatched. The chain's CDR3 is CASSPGDRGTYNEQFF. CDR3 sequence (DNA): TGTGCCAGCTCACCAGGGGACAGGGGAACGTACAATGAGCAGTTCTTC.

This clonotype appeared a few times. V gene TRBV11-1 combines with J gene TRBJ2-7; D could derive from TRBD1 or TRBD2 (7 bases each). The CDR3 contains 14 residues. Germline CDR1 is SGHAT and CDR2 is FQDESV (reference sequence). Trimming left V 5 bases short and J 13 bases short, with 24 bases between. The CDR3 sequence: CASSEGGGQEIQYF. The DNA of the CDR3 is TGTGCCAGCAGCGAGGGAGGGGGCCAAGAGATCCAATACTTC. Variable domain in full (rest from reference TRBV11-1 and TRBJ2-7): EAEVAQSPRYKITEKSQAVAFWCDPISGHATLYWYRQILGQGPELLVQFQDESVVDDSQLPKDRFSAERLKGVDSTLKIQPAELGDSAMYLCASSEGGGQEIQYFGPGTRLTVT.

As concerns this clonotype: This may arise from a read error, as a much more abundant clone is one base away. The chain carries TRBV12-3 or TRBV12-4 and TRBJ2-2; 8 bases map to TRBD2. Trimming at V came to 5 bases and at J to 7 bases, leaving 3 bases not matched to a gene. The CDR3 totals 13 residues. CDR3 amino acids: CASSHSGVGELFF. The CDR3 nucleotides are TGTGCCAGCAGTCATAGCGGGGTCGGGGAGCTGTTTTTT.

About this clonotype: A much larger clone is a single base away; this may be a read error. The CDR3 loop is CASSQGAGGRDTEASF. In DNA, the CDR3 is TGCGCCAGCAGCCAAGGGGCAGGGGGGAGGGACACTGAAGCTTCCTTT. The rearrangement links TRBV4-1 to TRBJ1-1; 7 nucleotides match TRBD1. CDR1 and CDR2 (germline): MGHRA, YSYEKL. The CDR3 is made up of 16 amino acids.

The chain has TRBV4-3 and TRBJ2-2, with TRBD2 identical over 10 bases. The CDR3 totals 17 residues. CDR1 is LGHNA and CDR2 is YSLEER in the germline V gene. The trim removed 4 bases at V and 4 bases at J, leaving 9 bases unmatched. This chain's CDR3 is CASSREPAGGGTGELFF. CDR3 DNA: TGCGCCAGCAGCCGAGAGCCAGCGGGAGGGGGCACCGGGGAGCTGTTTTTT.

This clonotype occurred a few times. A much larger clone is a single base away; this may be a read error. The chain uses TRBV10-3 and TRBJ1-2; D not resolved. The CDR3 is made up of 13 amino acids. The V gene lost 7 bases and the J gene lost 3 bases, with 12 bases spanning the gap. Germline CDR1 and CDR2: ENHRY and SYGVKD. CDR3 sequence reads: CAITRDKHYGYTF. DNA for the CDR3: TGTGCCATCACCCGGGATAAACACTATGGCTACACCTTC.

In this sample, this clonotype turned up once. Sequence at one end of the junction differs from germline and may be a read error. As DNA, the CDR3 is TGTGCCAGCAGTGCGCCTCGAGGGGGACAGGGTGTGGAGACCCAGCACTTC. Its protein product is CASSAPRGGQGVETQHF. The chain uses TRBV6-1 and TRBJ2-5; 9 bases line up with TRBD1. CDR1 is MNHNS, CDR2 SASEGT, per germline. CDR3 length equals 17 residues.